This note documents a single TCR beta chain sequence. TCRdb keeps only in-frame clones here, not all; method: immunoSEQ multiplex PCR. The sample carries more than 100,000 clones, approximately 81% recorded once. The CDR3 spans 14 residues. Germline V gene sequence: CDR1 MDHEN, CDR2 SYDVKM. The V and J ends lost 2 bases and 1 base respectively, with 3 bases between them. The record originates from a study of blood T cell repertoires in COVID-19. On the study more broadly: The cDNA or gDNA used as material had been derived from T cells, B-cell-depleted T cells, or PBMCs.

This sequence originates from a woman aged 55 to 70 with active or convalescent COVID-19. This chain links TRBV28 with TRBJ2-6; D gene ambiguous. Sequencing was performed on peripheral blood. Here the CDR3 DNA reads TGTGCCAGCAGTTTAACTTCTGGGGCCAACGTCCTGACTTTC. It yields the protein CASSLTSGANVLTF.